The rows below give T cell receptor beta chains drawn from one sample of a study of blood T cells in healthy people across ages. A single record per CDR3 protein comes from TCRdb applying MiXCR to the 5' RACE reads. The repertoire has about 780,000 distinct CDR3 sequences, 46% of them found once; the top ten carry 15% to 20%. Sequenced: blood. These receptors were collected from an older man in good health. The CDR3 runs from the conserved cysteine through the conserved F or W. A D gene is named only where the DNA matches it firmly. Some rows have no size entry. The others give once, few or many, or a class for an expanded clone.

>TRBD1|TRBV6-5|TRBJ1-2|NA
TGTGCCAGCACTAAGTTGGGGACAGGACTCGACTATGGCTACACCTTC
CASTKLGTGLDYGYTF
>NA|TRBV12-3/TRBV12-4|TRBJ1-5|NA
TGTGCCAGCAGTTTTGGTCGCAATCAGCCCCAGCATTTT
CASSFGRNQPQHF
>TRBD2|TRBV2|TRBJ2-1|few
TGTGCCAGGTCCCTAGGGCTAGCGGGAGGAGAGCAGTTCTTC
CARSLGLAGGEQFF
>TRBD1|TRBV20-1|TRBJ1-6|NA
TGCAGTGCTGAAACCCCTAGGGGCAGGGGGTATTCACCCCTCCACTTT
CSAETPRGRGYSPLHF
>TRBD2|TRBV4-3|TRBJ2-1|few
TGCGCCAGCAGCCCCCTACTAGCGGGACGTTCCAATGAGCAGTTCTTC
CASSPLLAGRSNEQFF
>TRBD1|TRBV10-3|TRBJ2-7|NA
TGTGCCATCAGTAGTGGGTCGGCGGACAGGGGAACAGGCGAGCAGTACTTC
CAISSGSADRGTGEQYF
>TRBD2|TRBV7-2|TRBJ2-1|many
TGTGCCAGCAGCTGGACCGGGACTAGCTACGGCAATGAGCAGTTCTTC
CASSWTGTSYGNEQFF
>NA|TRBV20-1|TRBJ1-5|NA
TGCAGTGCTTACACCGGCAATCAGCCCCAGCATTTT
CSAYTGNQPQHF
>NA|TRBV29-1|TRBJ2-1|NA
TGCAGCGCTGGACAAATCTACAATGAGCAGTTCTTC
CSAGQIYNEQFF
>TRBD2|TRBV10-3|TRBJ2-1|many
TGTGCCACCGTGGGACTAGCAGACGAGCAGTTCTTC
CATVGLADEQFF
>TRBD2|TRBV9|TRBJ2-7|NA
TGTGCCAGCAGCGTAGTTAGCGGGAGTCACGAGCAGTACTTC
CASSVVSGSHEQYF
>NA|TRBV20-1|TRBJ2-7|NA
TGCAGTGCTATTCCTCGGACTAATACCTACGAGCAGTACTTC
CSAIPRTNTYEQYF
>TRBD1|TRBV20-1|TRBJ2-7|few
TGCAGTGGGGACAGGCAGTCCGAGCAGTACTTC
CSGDRQSEQYF
>TRBD1|TRBV5-5|TRBJ2-2|NA
TGTGCCAGCAGTTTGGAGTCAGGGGGCCTGAACACCGGGGAGCTGTTTTTT
CASSLESGGLNTGELFF
>NA|TRBV28|TRBJ2-7|NA
TGTGCCAGCAGTAGGCTTCGCGAGCAGTACTTC
CASSRLREQYF
>TRBD2|TRBV29-1|TRBJ2-2|NA
TGCAGCGTTGAAGATGTCCCCCCAGGGAAGGGGACTAGCGCTCGGGTACCCGGGGAGCTGTTTTTT
CSVEDVPPGKGTSARVPGELFF
>NA|TRBV20-1|TRBJ2-7|NA
TGCAGTGCGGAAAGACGAGCGAATACCTACGAGCAGTACTTC
CSAERRANTYEQYF
>NA|TRBV20-1|TRBJ2-3|NA
TGCAGTGCTTGGGGGCCCCTGGGCACAGATACGCAGTATTTT
CSAWGPLGTDTQYF
>NA|TRBV7-9|TRBJ2-7|NA
TGTGCCAGCAGCTTATCGTCCTACTACGAGCAGTACTTC
CASSLSSYYEQYF
>TRBD2|TRBV28|TRBJ2-1|NA
TGTGCCAGCAGCTCGGGGGGAGTGTTTGAGCAGTTCTTC
CASSSGGVFEQFF
>TRBD2|TRBV6-5|TRBJ2-7|NA
TGTGCCAGCAGTTCTAAGCGGGACCTCCCCCGCAGTGAGCAGTACTTC
CASSSKRDLPRSEQYF
>NA|TRBV6-6|TRBJ1-2|NA
TGTGCCAGCAGTTACGGAGAAGGCTACACCTTC
CASSYGEGYTF
>NA|TRBV7-2|TRBJ2-5|NA
TGTCCCAGCATCAGGGGTGGGAATGGCAATGAGCAGTACTTC
CPSIRGGNGNEQYF
>NA|TRBV7-2|TRBJ2-3|NA
TGTGCCAGCAGCTTGGTGAGCTCCCCAGATACGCAGTATTTT
CASSLVSSPDTQYF
>TRBD1|TRBV7-9|TRBJ1-4|many
TGTGCCAGCAGTTCTACAGGGGGTGAAAAACTGTTTTTT
CASSSTGGEKLFF
>TRBD1|TRBV20-1|TRBJ1-5|NA
TGCAGTGCTCAAATCCCAGGGGGCAGGAGCAATCAGCCCCAGCATTTT
CSAQIPGGRSNQPQHF